This T cell receptor beta chain was documented in a study of technical replicates of blood from several donors. The CDR3 has 12 residues. V was pared by 3 bases and J by 4 bases, with 7 bases between. CDR1 is PRHDT, CDR2 FYEKMQ, per germline (reference sequence). The method was immunoSEQ multiplex PCR; TCRdb's version includes in-frame clones alone and lacks a portion of them. Seen here are some 60,000 clones, around nine tenths observed once, and the top ten hold around 5.2%. The specimen was PBMCs. The sequence was collected from a human donor in good health. Some clones in this sample may be carry-over from other donors' samples. This chain connects TRBV13 to TRBJ2-7; maybe TRBD2 (6 bases). The CDR3 sequence: CASSFGGYEQYF. CDR3 sequence (DNA): TGTGCCAGCAGCTTTGGGGGGTACGAGCAGTACTTC.